These 29 T cell receptor beta chains originate from one sample sequenced in a study of blood T cell repertoires in COVID-19 (TCRdb year 2020). Library generation was performed with the immunoSEQ multiplex PCR assay. This immuneACCESS table, as held by TCRdb, lists in-frame sequences with V and J called but not all clones. Of the missing ones, under half trace to an unresolved V gene in checked studies; the others have no known cause. For this sample the table gives 250,000 or so clones, of which approximately 86% were detected only once. Nearly 2% of the sample lies in the top ten. The sequencing sample was made of peripheral blood. These receptors originate from a man in his thirties or forties with active or convalescent COVID-19.

The chain couples TRBV4-1 to TRBJ2-2, with a possible D match to TRBD1 (6 bases). The CDR3 runs 16 residues. V was clipped by 0 bases and J by 4 bases, with 12 bases between them. Germline V CDR1 and CDR2: MGHRA, YSYEKL. CDR3 in amino acids: CASSQDSWGRTGELFF. As DNA, the CDR3 is TGCGCCAGCAGCCAAGATAGCTGGGGGCGCACCGGGGAGCTGTTTTTT.

The chain is built from TRBV30 and TRBJ1-3; 9 nucleotides match TRBD1. The CDR3 consists of 15 residues. The V gene's germline CDR1 is GTSNPN and CDR2 SVGIG (reference sequence). The junction had 7 bases not matched to a gene; V was cut back by 5 bases and J by 2 bases. The CDR3 loop is CAWDLTGGPGNTIYF. CDR3 in DNA: TGTGCCTGGGATCTGACAGGGGGACCTGGAAACACCATATATTTT.

The gene calls are TRBV25-1 and TRBJ1-4, with 7 bases fitting TRBD1. V lost 5 bases, J lost 1 base, and 1 base stayed unmatched. Germline V gene sequence: CDR1 MGHDK, CDR2 SYGVNS. The CDR3 runs 14 residues. The CDR3 coding sequence is TGTGCCAGCAGTTACAGGGGAACTAATGAAAAACTGTTTTTT. This encodes CASSYRGTNEKLFF.

The sample holds one count of this clone. V usage is TRBV4-1 and J usage is TRBJ2-3; TRBD2 aligns across 10 bases. The V gene end was trimmed by 1 base and the J gene end by 4 bases; junction bases not matched to a gene: 8. Germline lookup yields CDR1 MGHRA and CDR2 YSYEKL. CDR3 size: 17 residues. This CDR3 reads CASSQVFSGGSPDTQYF. CDR3 sequence (DNA): TGCGCCAGCAGCCAAGTATTTAGCGGGGGGAGTCCAGATACGCAGTATTTT.

The chain links TRBV5-4 to TRBJ2-5; 9 nucleotides line up with TRBD2. Germline-derived CDR1 and CDR2 are SGHNT and YYREEE (reference sequence). The CDR3 runs 16 residues. Trimming at V came to 0 bases and at J to 5 bases, leaving 8 bases not matched to a gene. CDR3 loop: CASSLGSGGRKETQYF. The CDR3 DNA reads as TGTGCCAGCAGCTTGGGTAGCGGGGGCAGAAAGGAGACCCAGTACTTC.

In its sample, this clone was seen once. The gene calls are TRBV11-2 and TRBJ2-7; D is possibly TRBD1 (6 bases). V lost 6 bases and J 6 bases, leaving 21 bases between the germline ends. There are 15 residues in the CDR3. Germline CDR1 reads SGHAT; CDR2 reads FQNNGV. CDR3 in DNA: TGTGCCAGCAGACCGCCCGGGACAAATCCTTCCGAGCAGTACTTC. Its protein is CASRPPGTNPSEQYF. Filled out from reference TRBV11-2 and TRBJ2-7, the complete variable domain reads EAGVAQSPRYKIIEKRQSVAFWCNPISGHATLYWYQQILGQGPKLLIQFQNNGVVDDSQLPKDRFSAERLKGVDSTLKIQPAKLEDSAVYLCASRPPGTNPSEQYFGPGTRLTVT.

This rearrangement joins TRBV6-5 to TRBJ1-2; TRBD1 is a possible D gene (5 bases). Germline V gene lookup returns CDR1 MNHEY and CDR2 SVGAGI. V was trimmed by 6 bases and J by 4 bases, leaving 18 bases between them. The length of the CDR3 is 15 residues. Here the CDR3 reads CASRPQGTLGYGYTF. The CDR3 region has the DNA TGTGCCAGCAGACCTCAGGGTACTCTAGGCTATGGCTACACCTTC.

V gene TRBV3-1 (or the pseudogene TRBV3-2) combines with J gene TRBJ2-1; TRBD2 matches 9 bases. The trim removed 4 bases at V and 9 bases at J, leaving 16 bases unmatched. There are 17 residues in the CDR3. Germline lookup yields CDR1 LGHDT and CDR2 YNNKEL (reference sequence). CDR3 sequence reads: CASSPIPRRRGGLEQFF. In DNA, the CDR3 is TGTGCCAGCAGCCCTATTCCCCGTCGGCGGGGGGGCCTTGAGCAGTTCTTC.

The chain links TRBV27 to TRBJ2-1; 7 nucleotides align to TRBD1. Germline values: CDR1 MNHEY, CDR2 SMNVEV (reference sequence). V was clipped by 6 bases and J by 4 bases; unmatched bases: 6. The CDR3 spans 14 residues. The CDR3 loop is CASRPGQTYNEQFF. The CDR3 DNA reads TGTGCCAGCAGACCGGGACAGACTTACAATGAGCAGTTCTTC.

This chain connects TRBV30 to TRBJ1-2; D remains unclear. The ends were cut back, 3 bases at V and 4 bases at J, with 6 bases in the middle. Germline assignment: CDR1 GTSNPN and CDR2 SVGIG (reference sequence). This CDR3 has 11 amino acids. As DNA, the CDR3 is TGTGCCTGGAGGACTTTCTATGGCTACACCTTC. This gives the protein CAWRTFYGYTF.

V usage is TRBV5-6 and J usage is TRBJ1-1; D possibly corresponds to TRBD1 (6 bases). This CDR3 has 14 amino acids. CDR1 SGHDT and CDR2 YYEEEE come from the germline V gene. Deletions cut 4 bases from V and 4 bases from J, with 14 bases between. The CDR3 nucleotides read TGTGCCAGCAGCGCTGCGGGGGCTGGCACTGAAGCTTTCTTT. This translates into CASSAAGAGTEAFF.

This chain connects TRBV4-2 to TRBJ2-2, with 10 bases that match TRBD2. The CDR3 runs 17 residues. J was trimmed by 1 base and V by 4 bases; bases with no gene match: 6. The germline CDR1 and CDR2 sequences are LGHNA and YNFKEQ. The CDR3 sequence is CASSLTGLAKNTGELFF. The CDR3 nucleotides are TGTGCCAGCAGCCTGACGGGACTAGCGAAGAACACCGGGGAGCTGTTTTTT.

The chain employs TRBV19 and TRBJ2-1; 11 nucleotides match TRBD2. Trimming at V came to 6 bases and at J to 5 bases, leaving 6 bases not matched to a gene. This CDR3 region has 15 residues. Germline V gene data show CDR1 as LNHDA and CDR2 as SQIVND (reference sequence). The CDR3 sequence: CASRDGTSGNNEQFF. In DNA form, the CDR3 reads TGTGCCAGTAGGGACGGGACTAGCGGCAACAATGAGCAGTTCTTC. Full variable domain (outside the CDR3, taken from reference TRBV19 and TRBJ2-1): DGGITQSPKYLFRKEGQNVTLSCEQNLNHDAMYWYRQDPGQGLRLIYYSQIVNDFQKGDIAEGYSVSREKKESFPLTVTSAQKNPTAFYLCASRDGTSGNNEQFFGPGTRLTVL.

This clone was seen just once. The rearrangement uses TRBV30 and TRBJ1-3; TRBD1 matches 8 bases. Trimming cost V 8 bases and J 1 base; bases outside gene matches: 7. The germline V gene has CDR1 GTSNPN and CDR2 SVGIG (reference sequence). This CDR3 is built from 14 residues. The CDR3 sequence is CAQQGESSGNTIYF. DNA for the CDR3: TGTGCCCAACAGGGGGAGAGTTCTGGAAACACCATATATTTT.

The gene calls are TRBV19 and TRBJ1-5; TRBD1 matches at 11 bases. The CDR3 consists of 13 residues. Unmatched junction bases numbered 6, after V lost 11 bases and J lost 6 bases. CDR1 and CDR2 (germline): LNHDA, SQIVND (reference sequence). In DNA form, the CDR3 reads TGTGCCTCGGGGACAGGGGGTTTTCAGCCCCAGCATTTT. Translated, it gives CASGTGGFQPQHF. Together with reference TRBV19 and TRBJ1-5, the CDR3 gives the full variable domain: DGGITQSPKYLFRKEGQNVTLSCEQNLNHDAMYWYRQDPGQGLRLIYYSQIVNDFQKGDIAEGYSVSREKKESFPLTVTSAQKNPTAFYLCASGTGGFQPQHFGDGTRLSIL.

The chain uses TRBV5-8 and TRBJ1-2; 7 bases are shared with TRBD1. The germline gives CDR1 SGHTS, CDR2 YDEGEE. The CDR3 consists of 13 residues. J lost 8 bases, V lost 3 bases, and 7 bases had no gene match. CDR3 sequence (DNA): TGTGCCAGCAGCTATGACAGGGATGGAGGCTACACCTTC. Its translation: CASSYDRDGGYTF.

J is TRBJ1-1 and V is TRBV29-1, with a tentative D call TRBD1 (5 bases). Germline CDR1 and CDR2: SQVTM and ANQGSEA. CDR3 length: 12 residues. Trimming took 4 bases from V and 6 from J, leaving 12 bases between them. The CDR3 sequence: CSVGSGGPEAFF. CDR3 sequence (DNA): TGCAGCGTTGGCTCGGGGGGACCTGAAGCTTTCTTT.

This clone was picked up a small number of times. V gene TRBV2 combines with J gene TRBJ2-7, with 7 bases matching TRBD1. V dropped 8 bases and J dropped 4; count of bases not matched to a gene: 14. This CDR3 comprises 15 residues. Looked up from germline, CDR1 is SNHLY and CDR2 is FYNNEI. The chain's CDR3 is CASARDRGRRYEQYF. The CDR3 bases are TGTGCCAGCGCAAGAGATAGGGGGCGTAGGTACGAGCAGTACTTC. Supplemented by reference TRBV2 and TRBJ2-7, the full variable domain reads EPEVTQTPSHQVTQMGQEVILRCVPISNHLYFYWYRQILGQKVEFLVSFYNNEISEKSEIFDDQFSVERPDGSNFTLKIRSTKLEDSAMYFCASARDRGRRYEQYFGPGTRLTVT.

This sequence joins TRBV9 and TRBJ1-6; D is perhaps TRBD1 (6 bases). Per the germline V gene, CDR1 is SGDLS and CDR2 is YYNGEE. There are 15 residues in the CDR3. V lost 7 bases and J 10 bases, leaving 21 bases between the germline ends. As DNA, the CDR3 is TGTGCCAGCGGCCGGGGTCTTAGCGACAGGTCACCCCTCCACTTT. It encodes CASGRGLSDRSPLHF.

This chain joins TRBV20-1 and TRBJ1-1, with unresolved D. CDR1 and CDR2 (germline): DFQATT, SNEGSKA (reference sequence). The V end lost 2 bases, the J end lost 10 bases, and 11 bases lay between the germline ends. This CDR3 comprises 11 residues. The CDR3 coding sequence is TGCAGTGCTAGATACAGTCACTTAGCTTTCTTT. Amino acids: CSARYSHLAFF.

The J gene is TRBJ1-1, the V gene TRBV2; the D gene is possibly TRBD1 (5 bases). In germline, CDR1 is SNHLY, CDR2 FYNNEI. V shed 4 bases and J shed 0 bases, with 12 bases lying between them. CDR3 length: 15 amino acids. CDR3 sequence reads: CASSVTGLVNTEAFF. The DNA of the CDR3 is TGTGCCAGCAGTGTAACAGGCCTTGTGAACACTGAAGCTTTCTTT. Complete variable domain (other parts from reference TRBV2 and TRBJ1-1): EPEVTQTPSHQVTQMGQEVILRCVPISNHLYFYWYRQILGQKVEFLVSFYNNEISEKSEIFDDQFSVERPDGSNFTLKIRSTKLEDSAMYFCASSVTGLVNTEAFFGQGTRLTVV.

The chain couples TRBV7-2 to TRBJ1-1; 7 positions match TRBD1. With 0 bases clipped from V and 7 bases from J, the junction kept 2 bases outside the gene matches. Germline CDR1 is SGHTA and CDR2 is FQGNSA. This CDR3 region has 13 residues. CDR3 sequence (DNA): TGTGCCAGCAGCTTAGCGGGACAGCTTGAAGCTTTCTTT. Translated, it gives CASSLAGQLEAFF.

The chain carries TRBV9 and TRBJ2-2; no clear D. Looked up from germline, CDR1 is SGDLS and CDR2 is YYNGEE. The CDR3 consists of 13 residues. Trimming shortened V by 4 bases and J by 1 base, and 5 bases separated the two germline ends. CDR3 loop: CASSPWNTGELFF. The CDR3 DNA sequence: TGTGCCAGCAGCCCCTGGAACACCGGGGAGCTGTTTTTT.

V and J are TRBV19 and TRBJ2-1; D ambiguous. Germline-derived CDR1 and CDR2 are LNHDA and SQIVND (reference sequence). The CDR3 is made up of 14 amino acids. The V gene lost 1 base and the J gene lost 5 bases, with 9 bases spanning the gap. CDR3 residues: CASSIGAGDNEQFF. CDR3 DNA: TGTGCCAGTAGTATAGGGGCAGGTGACAATGAGCAGTTCTTC.

The CDR3 coding sequence is TGTGCCAGCAGTTACGCAACAGGGTTAACCTATGGCTACACCTTC. It specifies CASSYATGLTYGYTF. The chain uses TRBV6-5 and TRBJ1-2; D may be TRBD1 (6 bases). There are 15 residues in the CDR3. CDR1 is MNHEY, CDR2 SVGAGI, per germline. Deletions cut 2 bases from V and 4 bases from J, with 14 bases between.

The chain carries TRBV3-1 (or the pseudogene TRBV3-2) and TRBJ1-1, with a weak D call TRBD1 (5 bases). The CDR3 contains 15 residues. Trimming took 1 base from V and 4 from J, leaving 13 bases between them. Per germline, CDR1 LGHDT and CDR2 YNNKEL (reference sequence). CDR3 loop: CASSQALRASTEAFF. In DNA form, the CDR3 reads TGTGCCAGCAGCCAAGCACTCAGGGCTTCCACTGAAGCTTTCTTT.

The CDR3 region is CASTRDRKYSNQPQHF. For the CDR3, the DNA is TGCGCCAGCACCCGAGACAGGAAATATAGCAATCAGCCCCAGCATTTT. The chain is built from TRBV10-1 and TRBJ1-5; D may be TRBD1 (6 bases). Per germline, CDR1 WNHNN and CDR2 SYGVQD (reference sequence). The V end lost 7 bases, the J end lost 0 bases, and 16 bases lay between the germline ends. The CDR3 length is 16 residues.

The rearrangement links TRBV6-5 to TRBJ1-1; 10 bases agree with TRBD1. The CDR3 totals 15 residues. The ends lost 2 bases at V and 5 bases at J; junction bases unmatched: 5. The germline V gene encodes CDR1 MNHEY and CDR2 SVGAGI. DNA for the CDR3: TGTGCCAGCAGTTACGGGACAGGGGTATGGACTGAAGCTTTCTTT. Translated: CASSYGTGVWTEAFF.

The chain links TRBV5-1 to TRBJ2-1, with 8 positions matching TRBD2. Germline loops: CDR1 SGHRS, CDR2 YFSETQ. J was trimmed by 6 bases and V by 1 base; bases with no gene match: 6. The CDR3 is 15 residues long. CDR3 sequence (DNA): TGCGCCAGCAGCTTGTTTGCGGGGGGCCCCAATGAGCAGTTCTTC. It encodes CASSLFAGGPNEQFF.